This TCR beta chain stems from a study of PD-1 blockade in classical Hodgkin lymphoma. Time point of the sample: newly diagnosed, previously untreated cHL patient sample. Clones were sequenced by immunoSEQ multiplex PCR, and TCRdb holds only the in-frame ones, with some missing. The sample includes 15,000 to 20,000 clones, 87% of them seen just once. Germline-derived CDR1 and CDR2 are SGHAT and FQNNGV. The V gene lost 6 bases and the J gene lost 6 bases, with 15 bases spanning the gap. The CDR3 covers 14 residues. The genes are TRBV11-2 and TRBJ2-4; TRBD2 is a possible D gene (6 bases). The source of this sequence is a human donor with classical Hodgkin lymphoma. Material for sequencing was peripheral blood mononuclear cells (PBMCs). The CDR3 DNA follows: TGTGCCAGCAGGCTTGGGGGAGGAGGAAACATTCAGTACTTC. Translated: CASRLGGGGNIQYF.